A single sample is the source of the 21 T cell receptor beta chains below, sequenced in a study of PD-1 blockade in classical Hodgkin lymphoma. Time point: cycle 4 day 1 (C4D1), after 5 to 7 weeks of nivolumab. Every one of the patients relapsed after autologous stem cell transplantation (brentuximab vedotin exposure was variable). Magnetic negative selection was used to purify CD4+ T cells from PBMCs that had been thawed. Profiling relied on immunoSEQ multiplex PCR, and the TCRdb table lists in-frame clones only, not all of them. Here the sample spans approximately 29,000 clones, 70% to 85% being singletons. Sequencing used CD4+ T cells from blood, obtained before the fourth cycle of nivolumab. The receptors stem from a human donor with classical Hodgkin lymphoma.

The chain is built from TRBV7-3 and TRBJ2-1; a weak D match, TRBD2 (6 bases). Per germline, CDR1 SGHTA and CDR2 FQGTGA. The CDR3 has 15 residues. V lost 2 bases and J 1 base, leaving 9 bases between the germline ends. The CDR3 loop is CASSLWDSSYNEQFF. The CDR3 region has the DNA TGTGCCAGCAGCTTATGGGACTCTTCCTACAATGAGCAGTTCTTC.

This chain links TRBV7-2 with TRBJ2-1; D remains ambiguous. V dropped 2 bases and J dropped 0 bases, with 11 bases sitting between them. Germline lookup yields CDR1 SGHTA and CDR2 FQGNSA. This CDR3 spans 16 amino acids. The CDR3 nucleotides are TGTGCCAGCAGCTTACGGCCTTATAGCTCCTACAATGAGCAGTTCTTC. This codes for CASSLRPYSSYNEQFF.

The CDR3 bases are TGTGCCATCAGTGAGGGACAGGAAGAGACCCAGTACTTC. It encodes CAISEGQEETQYF. The genes are TRBV10-3 and TRBJ2-5; 7 bases align to TRBD1. V shed 2 bases, J shed 3 bases, and the junction held 0 bases outside the gene matches. The CDR3 is 13 residues long. The germline CDR1 and CDR2 sequences are ENHRY and SYGVKD.

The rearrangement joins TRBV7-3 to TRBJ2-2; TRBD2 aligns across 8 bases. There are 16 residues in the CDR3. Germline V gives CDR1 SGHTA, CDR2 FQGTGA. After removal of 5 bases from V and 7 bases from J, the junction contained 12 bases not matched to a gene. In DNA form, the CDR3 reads TGTGCCAGCAGCCCAACCCCCGGACTAGCAGACGGGGAGCTGTTTTTT. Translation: CASSPTPGLADGELFF.

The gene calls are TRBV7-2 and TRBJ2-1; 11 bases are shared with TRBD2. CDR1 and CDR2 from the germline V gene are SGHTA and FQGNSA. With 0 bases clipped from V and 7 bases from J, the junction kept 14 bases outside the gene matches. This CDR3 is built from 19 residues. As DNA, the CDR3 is TGTGCCAGCAGCTTAGCGGCAGGAAATAGCGGGAGGGCCTGGAATGAGCAGTTCTTC. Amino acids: CASSLAAGNSGRAWNEQFF.

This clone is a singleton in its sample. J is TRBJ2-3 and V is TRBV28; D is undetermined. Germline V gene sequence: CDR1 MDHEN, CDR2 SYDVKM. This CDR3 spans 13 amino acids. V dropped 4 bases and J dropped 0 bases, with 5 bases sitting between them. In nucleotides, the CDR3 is TGTGCCAGCAGTTCCTCTAGCACAGATACGCAGTATTTT. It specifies CASSSSSTDTQYF.

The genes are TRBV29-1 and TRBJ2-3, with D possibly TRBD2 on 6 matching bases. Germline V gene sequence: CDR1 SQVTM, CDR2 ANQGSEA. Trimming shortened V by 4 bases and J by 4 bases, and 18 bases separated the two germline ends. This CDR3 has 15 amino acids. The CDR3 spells CSVASLGGTADTQYF. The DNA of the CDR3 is TGCAGCGTTGCTTCACTAGGCGGGACGGCAGATACGCAGTATTTT.

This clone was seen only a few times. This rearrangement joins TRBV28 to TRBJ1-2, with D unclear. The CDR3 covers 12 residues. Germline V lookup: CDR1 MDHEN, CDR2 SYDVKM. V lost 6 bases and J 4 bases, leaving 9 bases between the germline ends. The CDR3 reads CASSPGSYGYTF. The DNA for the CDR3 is TGTGCCAGCAGCCCGGGGAGCTATGGCTACACCTTC.

The CDR3 DNA reads TGTGCCAGCCCGGTCGCCGGGGAGCTGTTTTTT. Translated, it gives CASPVAGELFF. This chain uses TRBV6-5 with TRBJ2-2; unclear D gene. Germline-derived CDR1 and CDR2 are MNHEY and SVGAGI. V was cut by 8 bases and J by 6 bases, with 7 bases left in between. The CDR3 length is 11 residues.

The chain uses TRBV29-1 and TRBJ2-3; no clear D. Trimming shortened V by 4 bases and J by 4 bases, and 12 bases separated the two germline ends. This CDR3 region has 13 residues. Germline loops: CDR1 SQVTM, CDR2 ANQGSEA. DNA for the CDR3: TGCAGCGTTGTGGGTCTACGCGCAGATACGCAGTATTTT. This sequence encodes CSVVGLRADTQYF.

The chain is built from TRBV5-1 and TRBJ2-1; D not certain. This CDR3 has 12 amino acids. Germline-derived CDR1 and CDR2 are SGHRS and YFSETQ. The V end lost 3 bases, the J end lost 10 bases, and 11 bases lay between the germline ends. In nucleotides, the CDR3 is TGCGCCAGCAGCTCGGCCGCTGGGGAGCAGTTCTTC. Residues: CASSSAAGEQFF.

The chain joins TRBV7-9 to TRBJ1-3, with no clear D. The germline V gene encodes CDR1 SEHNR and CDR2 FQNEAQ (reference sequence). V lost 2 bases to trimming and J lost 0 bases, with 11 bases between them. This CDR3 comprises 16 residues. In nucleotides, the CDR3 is TGTGCCAGCAGCTTAAAAGACACCGGCTCTGGAAACACCATATATTTT. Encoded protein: CASSLKDTGSGNTIYF.

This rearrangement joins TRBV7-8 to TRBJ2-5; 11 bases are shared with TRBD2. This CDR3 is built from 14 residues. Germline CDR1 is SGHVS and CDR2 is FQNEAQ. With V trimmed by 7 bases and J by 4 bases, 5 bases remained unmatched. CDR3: CASNSGRAPETQYF. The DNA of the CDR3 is TGTGCCAGCAATAGCGGGAGGGCCCCAGAGACCCAGTACTTC.

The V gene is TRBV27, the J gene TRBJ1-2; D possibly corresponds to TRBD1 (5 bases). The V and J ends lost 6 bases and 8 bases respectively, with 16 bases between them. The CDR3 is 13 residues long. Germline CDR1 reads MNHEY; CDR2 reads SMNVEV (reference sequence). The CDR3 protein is CASSEGQSWGYTF. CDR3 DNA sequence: TGTGCCAGCAGCGAAGGACAATCGTGGGGCTACACCTTC.

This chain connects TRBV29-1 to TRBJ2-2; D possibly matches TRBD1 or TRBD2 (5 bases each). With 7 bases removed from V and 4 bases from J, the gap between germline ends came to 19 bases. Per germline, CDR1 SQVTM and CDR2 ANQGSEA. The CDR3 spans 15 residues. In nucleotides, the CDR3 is TGCAGCGCAGGGTCCGGGGTACGGGGCACCGGGGAGCTGTTTTTT. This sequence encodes CSAGSGVRGTGELFF.

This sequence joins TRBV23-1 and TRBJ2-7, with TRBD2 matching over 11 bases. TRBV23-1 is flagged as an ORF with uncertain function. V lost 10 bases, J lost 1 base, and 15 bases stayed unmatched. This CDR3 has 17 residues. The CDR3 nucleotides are TGCGCCACTCAAAGGGTAGCGGGGGGGCCATATTCCTACGAGCAGTACTTC. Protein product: CATQRVAGGPYSYEQYF.

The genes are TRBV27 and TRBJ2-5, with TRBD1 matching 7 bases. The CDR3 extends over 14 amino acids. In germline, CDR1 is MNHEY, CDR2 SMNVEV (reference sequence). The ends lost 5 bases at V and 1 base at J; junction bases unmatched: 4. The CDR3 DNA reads TGTGCCAGCAGTAGAGACAGGGTCCAAGAGACCCAGTACTTC. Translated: CASSRDRVQETQYF.

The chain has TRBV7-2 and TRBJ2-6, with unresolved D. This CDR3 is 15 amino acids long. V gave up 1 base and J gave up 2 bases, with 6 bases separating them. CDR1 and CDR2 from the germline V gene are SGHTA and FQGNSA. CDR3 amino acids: CASSLERAGANVLTF. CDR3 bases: TGTGCCAGCAGCTTAGAACGGGCTGGGGCCAACGTCCTGACTTTC.

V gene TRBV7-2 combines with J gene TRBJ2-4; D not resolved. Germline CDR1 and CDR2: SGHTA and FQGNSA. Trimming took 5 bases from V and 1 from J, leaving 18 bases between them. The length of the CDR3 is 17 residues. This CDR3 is CASSPNPWERAKNIQYF. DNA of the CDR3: TGTGCCAGCAGCCCCAATCCGTGGGAAAGGGCCAAAAACATTCAGTACTTC.

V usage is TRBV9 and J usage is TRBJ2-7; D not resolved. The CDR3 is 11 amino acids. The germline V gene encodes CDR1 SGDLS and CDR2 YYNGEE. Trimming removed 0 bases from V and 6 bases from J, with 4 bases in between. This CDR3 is CASSVGAEQYF. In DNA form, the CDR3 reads TGTGCCAGCAGCGTAGGAGCCGAGCAGTACTTC.

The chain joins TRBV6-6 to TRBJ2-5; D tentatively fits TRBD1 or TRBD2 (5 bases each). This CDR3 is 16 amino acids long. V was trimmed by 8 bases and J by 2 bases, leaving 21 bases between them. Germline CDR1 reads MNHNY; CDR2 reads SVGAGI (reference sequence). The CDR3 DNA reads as TGTGCCAGCGGGGGTAGAGTAGGCACGCCTCAAGAGACCCAGTACTTC. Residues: CASGGRVGTPQETQYF.